A selection of T cell receptor beta chains follows, all from one sample in a study of T cells in Graves' hyperthyroidism and ophthalmopathy. TCRdb recomputed calls from the multiplex PCR reads with MiXCR, one row per CDR3 protein. The repertoire consists of around 700,000 distinct CDR3 sequences, with 18% occurring once and the leading ten covering 16%. The source material was blood. All receptors come from a woman between 45 and 60 years old with Graves' hyperthyroidism that later progressed to Graves' ophthalmopathy. CDR3s include the opening cysteine and the closing phenylalanine or tryptophan.

j_call | v_call | cdr3_aa
TRBJ1-2 | TRBV18 | CASSPQKGPAYTF
TRBJ2-5 | TRBV3-1 | CASIAGGLTETQYF
TRBJ2-5 | TRBV6-1 | CASRELAGGHSATQYF
TRBJ1-1 | TRBV19 | CASSISRDRGPNTEAFF
TRBJ1-2 | TRBV6-1 | CASRGGAGYGYTF
TRBJ2-6 | TRBV6-1 | CASSLLGRGWIPGANVLTF
TRBJ2-3 | TRBV7-9 | CASIEPPGTSTDTQYF
TRBJ2-1 | TRBV12-5 | CASGLVSRDDEQFF
TRBJ1-1 | TRBV18 | CASSPLREANTEAFF
TRBJ2-2 | TRBV24-1 | CATSEGRVNGELFF
TRBJ2-3 | TRBV27 | CASSPPIRVATDTQYF
TRBJ2-5 | TRBV30 | CAWSKPGTRSQETQYF
TRBJ2-5 | TRBV2 | CASSSLAGGQETQYF
TRBJ1-4 | TRBV11-2 | CASSLWTEEKLFF
TRBJ1-3 | TRBV30 | CAWRAGRTSGNTIYF
TRBJ1-4 | TRBV6-6 | CASSYSSLNEKLFF
TRBJ1-1 | TRBV27 | CASTPSRATEAFF
TRBJ2-5 | TRBV12-3/TRBV12-4 | CASRTGLRETQYF
TRBJ2-2 | TRBV14 | CASSQALAGALAGELFF
TRBJ1-6 | TRBV12-3/TRBV12-4 | CASTPGDVRSPLHF
TRBJ2-2 | TRBV27 | CASSLSMAPTGELFF
TRBJ1-2 | TRBV19 | CASRLDGNYGYTF
TRBJ2-5 | TRBV27 | CASSYGGLETQYF
TRBJ1-2 | TRBV6-1 | CASRAGQSLYGYTF
TRBJ1-2 | TRBV2 | CASSPAPADSLHGYTF
TRBJ1-6 | TRBV14 | CASSQRGMNSPLHF
TRBJ2-1 | TRBV24-1 | CATSDLGGAVNEQFF
TRBJ2-2 | TRBV11-3 | CASSEDRRTGELFF
TRBJ1-1 | TRBV5-5 | CASSLAHQTPNTEAFF
TRBJ2-4 | TRBV11-3 | CASSLEGGQDIQYF
TRBJ2-1 | TRBV29-1 | CSDLSGGAQFF
TRBJ1-1 | TRBV30 | CAWSFVEVEAFF
TRBJ2-2 | TRBV20-1 | CSAKSGQGSPNTGELFF
TRBJ1-5 | TRBV20-1 | CSAPRGQGMINSNQPQHF
TRBJ1-1 | TRBV19 | CASSRDGTLLAFF
TRBJ1-1 | TRBV20-1 | CSGGQTNTEAFF
TRBJ2-1 | TRBV29-1 | CSVSGTSGGATYNEQFF